This passage covers 21 T cell receptor beta chains from one sample sequenced in a study of shared clonotypes between healthy human individuals. TCRdb's copy holds only in-frame clones and misses some; the assay was immunoSEQ multiplex PCR. Among over 950,000 clones, approximately 75% were seen once, and the ten largest hold almost 0.9%. The material sequenced was memory CD4+ T cells from PBMCs. Subset indicated: CD45RA-negative fraction. The receptors were sampled from a man younger than 30 in good health. Some clones in this sample may be carry-over from other donors' samples.

The gene calls are TRBV7-9 and TRBJ1-1, with D possibly TRBD1 on 6 matching bases. This CDR3 comprises 11 residues. Germline CDR1 reads SEHNR; CDR2 reads FQNEAQ (reference sequence). V was clipped by 5 bases and J by 8 bases, with 9 bases between them. The chain's CDR3 is CASSRTGEAFF. The CDR3 region has the DNA TGTGCCAGCAGCCGTACAGGGGAAGCTTTCTTT. The full variable domain, its missing parts supplied by reference TRBV7-9 and TRBJ1-1, is DTGVSQNPRHKITKRGQNVTFRCDPISEHNRLYWYRQTLGQGPEFLTYFQNEAQLEKSRLLSDRFSAERPKGSFSTLEIQRTEQGDSAMYLCASSRTGEAFFGQGTRLTVV.

The genes are TRBV6-5 and TRBJ2-7; weak D call: TRBD2 (5 bases). V was clipped by 3 bases and J by 2 bases, with 14 bases between them. The CDR3 is 15 amino acids. The germline CDR1 and CDR2 sequences are MNHEY and SVGAGI. The CDR3 nucleotides read TGTGCCAGCAGTTATTGGTCCGGAGGTCCCTACGAGCAGTACTTC. Amino acid sequence: CASSYWSGGPYEQYF.

The CDR3 region is CASSPVGAAYNEQFF. The DNA of the CDR3 is TGTGCCAGCTCACCAGTCGGAGCGGCCTACAATGAGCAGTTCTTC. The rearrangement joins TRBV18 to TRBJ2-1, with D possibly being TRBD2 (5 bases). The CDR3 is 15 residues long. Deletions cut 2 bases from V and 2 bases from J, with 10 bases between. The germline CDR1 and CDR2 sequences are KGHSH and LQKENI. Together with reference TRBV18 and TRBJ2-1, the CDR3 gives the full variable domain: NAGVMQNPRHLVRRRGQEARLRCSPMKGHSHVYWYRQLPEEGLKFMVYLQKENIIDESGMPKERFSAEFPKEGPSILRIQQVVRGDSAAYFCASSPVGAAYNEQFFGPGTRLTVL.

V is TRBV30 and J is TRBJ1-2; D is perhaps TRBD1 (5 bases). The CDR3 sequence is 14 residues long. Germline CDR1 is GTSNPN and CDR2 is SVGIG (reference sequence). Between the trimmed V and J ends, which lost 2 bases and 2 bases, there was a span of 12 bases. The CDR3 loop is CAWSPGTGNYGYTF. In DNA form, the CDR3 reads TGTGCCTGGAGTCCCGGGACGGGGAACTATGGCTACACCTTC.

The chain links TRBV19 to TRBJ2-5; TRBD2 matches at 10 bases. From germline, CDR1 is LNHDA and CDR2 SQIVND (reference sequence). The CDR3 totals 19 residues. V shed 7 bases, J shed 5 bases, and the junction held 22 bases outside the gene matches. As DNA, the CDR3 is TGTGCCAGTACCCCGTCCCCACTAGGGGCTAGCGGGAGAAGGGAGACCCAGTACTTC. It codes for CASTPSPLGASGRRETQYF. The full variable domain, its missing parts supplied by reference TRBV19 and TRBJ2-5, is DGGITQSPKYLFRKEGQNVTLSCEQNLNHDAMYWYRQDPGQGLRLIYYSQIVNDFQKGDIAEGYSVSREKKESFPLTVTSAQKNPTAFYLCASTPSPLGASGRRETQYFGPGTRLLVL.

This rearrangement joins TRBV7-2 to TRBJ1-5, with D possibly TRBD1 on 5 matching bases. Trimming cost V 5 bases and J 8 bases, with 19 bases left between them. This CDR3 is built from 15 residues. CDR1 SGHTA and CDR2 FQGNSA come from the germline V gene. In DNA form, the CDR3 reads TGTGCCAGCAGCAAAACCGGGACCGCCGGGGAGCCCCAGCATTTT. Protein product: CASSKTGTAGEPQHF.

This sequence joins TRBV6-1 and TRBJ2-1; 8 bases fit TRBD1. Germline CDR1 and CDR2: MNHNS and SASEGT. V was clipped by 4 bases and J by 6 bases; unmatched bases: 5. The CDR3 consists of 14 residues. Written as DNA, the CDR3 is TGTGCCAGCAGTGGAAACAGGGGGTTCAATGAGCAGTTCTTC. Protein sequence: CASSGNRGFNEQFF.

The chain combines TRBV7-2 with TRBJ2-7, with 7 bases aligning to TRBD1. J lost 6 bases, V lost 5 bases, and 10 bases had no gene match. The CDR3 has 14 residues. Germline CDR1 SGHTA, CDR2 FQGNSA. CDR3 sequence: CASSLRQGTVEQYF. Here the CDR3 DNA reads TGTGCCAGCAGCCTTCGACAGGGTACGGTCGAGCAGTACTTC.

This clone was detected many times. Other DNA sequences from this sample encode an identical CDR3 as well. The chain has TRBV7-9 and TRBJ1-1; 10 bases fit TRBD1. The germline gives CDR1 SEHNR, CDR2 FQNEAQ (reference sequence). Losses at the gene ends were 1 base for V and 8 bases for J; bases not matched to a gene: 1. This CDR3 has 13 residues. CDR3 in DNA: TGTGCCAGCAGCTTAGAGACAGGGGGCGAAGCTTTCTTT. This translates into CASSLETGGEAFF.

V and J are TRBV5-1 and TRBJ1-4; D is possibly TRBD1 (6 bases). The V gene lost 0 bases and the J gene lost 8 bases, with 17 bases spanning the gap. Germline V gives CDR1 SGHRS, CDR2 YFSETQ. CDR3 length: 16 residues. CDR3 region: CASSLGVGQKEEKLFF. CDR3 nucleotide sequence: TGCGCCAGCAGCTTGGGGGTTGGACAGAAGGAGGAAAAACTGTTTTTT.

This chain joins TRBV15 and TRBJ2-7; D not resolved. The CDR3 consists of 13 residues. Trimming removed 5 bases at V and 4 bases at J, with 12 bases between. The germline CDR1 and CDR2 sequences are LNHNV and YYDKDF (reference sequence). CDR3 DNA sequence: TGTGCCACCAGCCGCGAACGTTCATACGAGCAGTACTTC. This encodes CATSRERSYEQYF.

This clone showed up many times. This chain connects TRBV4-3 to TRBJ1-3; D not certain. V was shortened by 1 base and J by 0 bases, with 7 bases between the two germline ends. CDR3 length equals 15 residues. CDR1 is LGHNA and CDR2 is YSLEER in the germline V gene. The CDR3 sequence: CASSQALASGNTIYF. CDR3 sequence (DNA): TGCGCCAGCAGCCAAGCTTTGGCCTCTGGAAACACCATATATTTT.

The chain carries TRBV13 and TRBJ2-7, with 8 bases aligning to TRBD2. The junction had 10 bases not matched to a gene; V was cut back by 7 bases and J by 8 bases. Germline values: CDR1 PRHDT, CDR2 FYEKMQ (reference sequence). The CDR3 runs 13 residues. The CDR3 is CASKASGWAKQYF. In DNA, the CDR3 is TGTGCCAGCAAAGCTAGCGGGTGGGCCAAGCAGTACTTC. Together with reference TRBV13 and TRBJ2-7, the CDR3 gives the full variable domain: AAGVIQSPRHLIKEKRETATLKCYPIPRHDTVYWYQQGPGQDPQFLISFYEKMQSDKGSIPDRFSAQQFSDYHSELNMSSLELGDSALYFCASKASGWAKQYFGPGTRLTVT.

CDR3 residues: CASSPAQGDPYNEQFF. CDR3 DNA sequence: TGTGCCAGCAGTCCAGCCCAGGGAGACCCCTACAATGAGCAGTTCTTC. The chain is built from TRBV28 and TRBJ2-1, with D possibly being TRBD1 or TRBD2 (5 bases each). This CDR3 is built from 16 residues. With 5 bases removed from V and 2 bases from J, the gap between germline ends came to 16 bases. In germline, CDR1 is MDHEN, CDR2 SYDVKM.

The V and J genes are TRBV4-2 and TRBJ1-1; D may be TRBD1 (5 bases). This CDR3 has 15 amino acids. The V gene's germline CDR1 is LGHNA and CDR2 YNFKEQ. With 2 bases removed from V and 5 bases from J, the gap between germline ends came to 15 bases. The CDR3 loop is CASSQRSAGNTEAFF. The CDR3 DNA is TGTGCCAGCAGCCAACGATCGGCAGGGAATACTGAAGCTTTCTTT.

The genes are TRBV5-1 and TRBJ2-1, with 10 bases that match TRBD2. CDR3 size: 16 residues. Unmatched junction bases numbered 5, after V lost 5 bases and J lost 0 bases. The germline gives CDR1 SGHRS, CDR2 YFSETQ. The CDR3 nucleotides are TGCGCCAGCAGTAGGCTAGCGGGAGACTCCTACAATGAGCAGTTCTTC. Translated, it gives CASSRLAGDSYNEQFF.

The genes are TRBV5-4 and TRBJ1-1, with 9 nucleotides matching TRBD1. Germline V lookup: CDR1 SGHNT, CDR2 YYREEE (reference sequence). The V gene end was trimmed by 6 bases and the J gene end by 2 bases; junction bases not matched to a gene: 5. The CDR3 is 14 amino acids. CDR3 sequence (DNA): TGTGCCAGCAAGGGACAGGGATCTAACACTGAAGCTTTCTTT. Translating gives CASKGQGSNTEAFF.

The chain recombines TRBV4-2 with TRBJ2-7; possibly TRBD1 for D (6 bases). The V end lost 3 bases, the J end lost 0 bases, and 12 bases lay between the germline ends. The CDR3 is 15 residues long. Germline CDR1 reads LGHNA; CDR2 reads YNFKEQ. CDR3 amino acids: CASSHQADSSYEQYF. The CDR3, as DNA: TGTGCCAGCAGCCACCAAGCGGACAGCTCCTACGAGCAGTACTTC.

The chain links TRBV5-1 to TRBJ1-1; 7 bases are shared with TRBD1. The CDR3 sequence is 15 residues long. V lost 5 bases and J lost 5; bases outside the gene matches: 12. Germline lookup yields CDR1 SGHRS and CDR2 YFSETQ. CDR3 DNA sequence: TGCGCCAGCAGTTACACACAGGGGTTTGGGACTGAAGCTTTCTTT. Protein product: CASSYTQGFGTEAFF. Full variable domain (missing parts from reference TRBV5-1 and TRBJ1-1): KAGVTQTPRYLIKTRGQQVTLSCSPISGHRSVSWYQQTPGQGLQFLFEYFSETQRNKGNFPGRFSGRQFSNSRSEMNVSTLELGDSALYLCASSYTQGFGTEAFFGQGTRLTVV.

V gene TRBV5-4 combines with J gene TRBJ2-2; no clear D. V was trimmed by 1 base and J by 3 bases, leaving 10 bases between them. The CDR3 spans 15 residues. Germline CDR1 is SGHNT and CDR2 is YYREEE (reference sequence). The CDR3 is CASSLFTRDTGELFF. For the CDR3, the DNA is TGTGCCAGCAGCTTGTTCACACGGGACACCGGGGAGCTGTTTTTT.

This clone has a handful of counts. A much larger clone lies a single base off, so this may be a read error. This same CDR3 is encoded by further DNA sequences in the sample. The genes are TRBV11-2 and TRBJ2-2; D not certain. The CDR3 is 12 amino acids. Germline V gene lookup returns CDR1 SGHAT and CDR2 FQNNGV. The V end lost 1 base, the J end lost 5 bases, and 2 bases lay between the germline ends. The CDR3 region is CASSLATGELFF. The CDR3 DNA is TGTGCCAGCAGCTTAGCTACCGGGGAGCTGTTTTTT.